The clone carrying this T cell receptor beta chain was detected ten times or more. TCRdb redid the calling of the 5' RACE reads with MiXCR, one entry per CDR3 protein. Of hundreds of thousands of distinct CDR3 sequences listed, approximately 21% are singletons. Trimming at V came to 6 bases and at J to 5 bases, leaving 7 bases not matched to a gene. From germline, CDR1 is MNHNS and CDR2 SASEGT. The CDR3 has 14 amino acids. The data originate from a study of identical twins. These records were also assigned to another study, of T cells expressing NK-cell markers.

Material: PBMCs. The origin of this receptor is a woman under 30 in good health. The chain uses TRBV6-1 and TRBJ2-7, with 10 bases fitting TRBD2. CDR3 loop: CASRIAGGANEQYF. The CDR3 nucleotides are TGTGCCAGCAGGATAGCGGGAGGAGCTAACGAGCAGTACTTC.